Included here is one TCR beta chain sequence, with context. Its specificity is not known. This CDR3 is 14 amino acids long. Looked up from germline, CDR1 is SGDLS and CDR2 is YYNGEE. V lost 0 bases to trimming and J lost 6 bases, with 11 bases between them. The data were obtained in a study of CD8 T cells in ankylosing spondylitis. Points from the study as a whole: Both synovial fluid and blood in reactive arthritis had previously been reported to carry some motif variants. Clones linked with disease were CD8+ and fairly uncommon in the peripheral blood. Within ankylosing spondylitis blood, a TCR beta motif made up of under 10 highly homologous variants appeared to be characteristic.

Each TCR beta library was made by quantitative 5'-RACE that incorporated molecular barcodes. Each CDR3 protein gets one entry after TCRdb re-called the 5' RACE reads with MiXCR. The sample holds a few hundred thousand distinct CDR3 sequences; more than 20% are singletons and the top ten take about a sixth. V gene TRBV9 combines with J gene TRBJ2-3, with unresolved D. Sequencing input: blood, either unsorted or a sorted T cell fraction (not recorded which). This receptor was taken from a male donor with ankylosing spondylitis. Here the CDR3 DNA reads TGTGCCAGCAGCGTAGAACGTTCCCAGGATACGCAGTATTTT. Amino acids: CASSVERSQDTQYF.